This T cell receptor beta chain is from a study of OX40 agonist ivuxolimab in advanced cancers. Looking at the study overall: Head and neck, renal cell, melanoma or hepatocellular carcinoma were the cancers that dose-escalation patients had. From about 23 to 85 years was the age range, with a mean of roughly 59 years, and about 78% were male. Study conclusions and caveats: CD8+ T cells averaged more expanded clones than CD4+.

Sequencing was performed with immunoSEQ multiplex PCR; in TCRdb, only in-frame clones are kept and a portion is missing. There are about 65,000 clones in the sample; about nine tenths occur only once, and approximately 1.1% lies in the top ten. In the case of this clone: Its antigen is unknown.

Trimming cost V 6 bases and J 9 bases, with 15 bases left between them. CDR3 length: 12 residues. Germline CDR1 reads MNHNY; CDR2 reads SVGAGI (reference sequence). This clonotype originated in an adult with an advanced solid tumor such as melanoma, head and neck, liver or kidney cancer. The starting material was CD4+ or CD8+ T cells sorted from blood, obtained in a trial of the OX40 agonist ivuxolimab. This rearrangement joins TRBV6-6 to TRBJ2-7; D ambiguous. The CDR3 DNA follows: TGTGCCAGCAGCACGGGCCCTCCGGGGCAGTACTTC. This translates into CASSTGPPGQYF.